This TCR beta chain appears in the sequencing data of a study of blood T cell repertoires in COVID-19. Study-level background: Acute and convalescent COVID-19 specimens originated in the United States, Italy and Spain. PBMCs, B-cell-depleted T cells, or T cells provided the cDNA or gDNA that made up the material.

Seattle's cohort entered during active infection and was followed longitudinally. CDR1 and CDR2 (germline): SEHNR, FQNEAQ (reference sequence). This CDR3 has 17 amino acids. The ends lost 2 bases at V and 0 bases at J; junction bases unmatched: 2. Under the authors' procedure: Amplification of reference gene primers was used by the study to estimate nucleated cell counts. Generated by immunoSEQ multiplex PCR, the TCRdb table keeps only in-frame clones and is missing some. V, J and clone size were drawn from that table, and D and trimming were deduced from the DNA. The data contain just over 350,000 clones, around nine tenths of them seen just once; the ten biggest clones take up just over 7%.

The TCR was taken from a woman aged 55-75 years with COVID-19, enrolled during active disease. The genes are TRBV7-9 and TRBJ2-3, with 13 bases identical to TRBD2. Sequencing input: peripheral blood. CDR3 nucleotides: TGTGCCAGCAGCTTAAGGGGACTAGCGGGGAGCACAGATACGCAGTATTTT. This translates into CASSLRGLAGSTDTQYF.